The next 21 T cell receptor beta chains were all read from a single sample in a study of radiotherapy plus CTLA-4 blockade in lung cancer listed by TCRdb under 2018. Library preparation employed the immunoSEQ multiplex PCR assay. TCRdb limited this immuneACCESS table to in-frame rearrangements with V and J called. A share of clones is missing; checked studies link under half to unresolved V genes, and the rest is unexplained. Within this sample are approximately 40,000 clones, with roughly four fifths of them counted one time only. The top ten constitute approximately 2.6% of the sample. The specimen comprised peripheral blood, sampled from a patient treated with radiotherapy plus ipilimumab. Receptor source: a human donor with non-small cell lung cancer whose response to radiotherapy plus ipilimumab could not be evaluated.

The chain recombines TRBV4-3 with TRBJ1-1; D unresolved. Trimming shortened V by 0 bases and J by 4 bases, and 12 bases separated the two germline ends. CDR3 length: 15 amino acids. Germline values: CDR1 LGHNA, CDR2 YSLEER. The CDR3 DNA is TGCGCCAGCAGCCAAGATCCGGGTCGGGGCACTGAAGCTTTCTTT. Residues: CASSQDPGRGTEAFF.

V is TRBV10-3 and J is TRBJ2-1; 7 nucleotides align to TRBD2. The CDR3 extends over 12 amino acids. Germline trimming cut 6 bases from V and 9 bases from J; bases unmatched to any gene: 5. Germline V lookup: CDR1 ENHRY, CDR2 SYGVKD. CDR3 amino acids: CAISPLAGEQFF. CDR3 DNA: TGTGCCATCAGCCCTTTAGCGGGTGAGCAGTTCTTC.

The gene calls are TRBV6-1 and TRBJ2-5, with 8 positions matching TRBD1. In germline, CDR1 is MNHNS, CDR2 SASEGT. Trimming at V came to 2 bases and at J to 5 bases, leaving 4 bases not matched to a gene. This CDR3 region has 14 residues. The CDR3 loop is CASSESTGGETQYF. As DNA, the CDR3 is TGTGCCAGCAGTGAAAGTACAGGGGGGGAGACCCAGTACTTC.

The chain employs TRBV25-1 and TRBJ2-1, with TRBD1 matching over 10 bases. The germline V gene has CDR1 MGHDK and CDR2 SYGVNS. The trim removed 1 base at V and 12 bases at J, leaving 9 bases unmatched. This CDR3 comprises 15 residues. CDR3 DNA sequence: TGTGCCAGCAGTGAATGGGGACAGGGGCCCATTGGGCAGTTCTTC. This translates into CASSEWGQGPIGQFF.

In its sample, this clone was seen once. The chain recombines TRBV19 with TRBJ2-5, with TRBD1 matching over 8 bases. The end of the DNA is better explained by TRBJ2-7, so the J call may be wrong. Germline V lookup: CDR1 LNHDA, CDR2 SQIVND (reference sequence). The CDR3 consists of 15 residues. DNA for the CDR3: TGTGCCAGTAGTATAGCTGCCAGGGGGCCCTACGAGCAGTACTTC. It encodes CASSIAARGPYEQYF.

This chain connects TRBV2 to TRBJ2-4, with 11 bases lining up with TRBD1. The CDR3 totals 16 residues. Trimming took 7 bases from V and 0 from J; bases not matched to a gene: 5. Germline CDR1 reads SNHLY; CDR2 reads FYNNEI. The CDR3 DNA reads as TGTGCCAGCATTCGGACAGGGGGCGCAGCCAAAAACATTCAGTACTTC. As protein: CASIRTGGAAKNIQYF. Complete variable domain (other parts from reference TRBV2 and TRBJ2-4): EPEVTQTPSHQVTQMGQEVILRCVPISNHLYFYWYRQILGQKVEFLVSFYNNEISEKSEIFDDQFSVERPDGSNFTLKIRSTKLEDSAMYFCASIRTGGAAKNIQYFGAGTRLSVL.

The rearrangement joins TRBV6-5 to TRBJ1-2, with TRBD1 matching 9 bases. Unmatched junction bases numbered 5, after V lost 6 bases and J lost 6 bases. Per the germline V gene, CDR1 is MNHEY and CDR2 is SVGAGI. CDR3 size: 13 residues. CDR3 DNA: TGTGCCAGCAGACAACAGGGGGCGAATGGCTACACCTTC. Protein sequence: CASRQQGANGYTF.

The V gene is TRBV4-2, the J gene TRBJ2-3; 13 nucleotides match TRBD2. The CDR3 has 18 residues. CDR1 is LGHNA, CDR2 YNFKEQ, per germline. V shed 4 bases and J 7 bases; nucleotides not matched to a gene: 14. CDR3 sequence (DNA): TGTGCCAGCAGCCCTCACCCAGGGACTAGCGGGGCGCCAAATACGCAGTATTTT. Amino acids: CASSPHPGTSGAPNTQYF.

This CDR3 is CASSTTANQPQHF. In DNA form, the CDR3 reads TGTGCCAGTAGCACGACAGCGAATCAGCCCCAGCATTTT. This chain connects TRBV19 to TRBJ1-5, with a possible D match to TRBD1 (5 bases). This CDR3 has 13 residues. V was shortened by 6 bases and J by 4 bases, with 10 bases between the two germline ends. Germline V CDR1 and CDR2: LNHDA, SQIVND (reference sequence).

In its sample, this clone was seen a few times. The V and J genes are TRBV2 and TRBJ2-7; D gene uncertain. The CDR3 is 13 amino acids. Germline V gene lookup returns CDR1 SNHLY and CDR2 FYNNEI. V lost 5 bases and J 5 bases, leaving 13 bases between the germline ends. CDR3 sequence: CASSTWAGHEQYF. The DNA for the CDR3 is TGTGCCAGCAGTACCTGGGCTGGCCACGAGCAGTACTTC.

V usage is TRBV7-3 and J usage is TRBJ2-1, with D maybe TRBD2 (6 bases). With 5 bases removed from V and 5 bases from J, the gap between germline ends came to 22 bases. This CDR3 region has 17 residues. Germline assignment: CDR1 SGHTA and CDR2 FQGTGA. This CDR3 reads CASSQLGGSWLNNEQFF. The CDR3 coding sequence is TGTGCCAGCAGCCAGCTGGGGGGAAGCTGGTTGAACAATGAGCAGTTCTTC.

The rearrangement uses TRBV2 and TRBJ1-6, with D possibly TRBD1 on 6 matching bases. V lost 1 base and J lost 9, with 10 bases in between. The CDR3 totals 14 residues. CDR1 and CDR2 (germline): SNHLY, FYNNEI. The CDR3 loop is CASSEERGGSPLHF. The CDR3 DNA reads TGTGCCAGCAGTGAAGAGAGGGGGGGTTCACCCCTCCACTTT.

The CDR3: CASSPGLAGEQYF. CDR3 sequence (DNA): TGTGCCAGCTCACCGGGACTAGCGGGGGAGCAGTACTTC. J is TRBJ2-5 and V is TRBV18; 14 bases match TRBD2. The CDR3 loop spans 13 amino acids. The V gene end was trimmed by 3 bases and the J gene end by 11 bases; junction bases not matched to a gene: 2. CDR1 KGHSH and CDR2 LQKENI come from the germline V gene.

The J gene is TRBJ1-1, the V gene TRBV19; TRBD1 agrees at 7 bases. Germline trimming cut 6 bases from V and 5 bases from J; bases unmatched to any gene: 9. The V gene's germline CDR1 is LNHDA and CDR2 SQIVND (reference sequence). This CDR3 comprises 14 residues. The CDR3 protein is CASRYGQARTEAFF. The CDR3 nucleotides are TGTGCCAGTAGGTACGGACAGGCTAGAACTGAAGCTTTCTTT. Full variable domain (missing parts from reference TRBV19 and TRBJ1-1): DGGITQSPKYLFRKEGQNVTLSCEQNLNHDAMYWYRQDPGQGLRLIYYSQIVNDFQKGDIAEGYSVSREKKESFPLTVTSAQKNPTAFYLCASRYGQARTEAFFGQGTRLTVV.

The V gene is TRBV5-1, the J gene TRBJ2-2; D is unclear. Germline V lookup: CDR1 SGHRS, CDR2 YFSETQ. Trimming cost V 1 base and J 5 bases, with 6 bases left between them. The CDR3 totals 13 residues. This CDR3 reads CASSLQITGELFF. CDR3 DNA: TGCGCCAGCAGCTTGCAGATTACCGGGGAGCTGTTTTTT.

The chain combines TRBV5-1 with TRBJ2-5, with 7 bases aligning to TRBD2. V dropped 7 bases and J dropped 5; count of bases not matched to a gene: 11. CDR1 is SGHRS, CDR2 YFSETQ, per germline. The CDR3 consists of 14 residues. The CDR3 here is CASDPNSSGETQYF. In DNA form, the CDR3 reads TGCGCCAGCGACCCGAATTCTAGCGGCGAGACCCAGTACTTC.

The V and J genes are TRBV5-6 and TRBJ2-7; 7 bases align to TRBD2. Trimming cost V 3 bases and J 0 bases; bases outside gene matches: 12. CDR1 and CDR2 (germline): SGHDT, YYEEEE. The CDR3 is 17 residues long. Here the CDR3 reads CASSSPLGRASSYEQYF. In nucleotides, the CDR3 is TGTGCCAGCAGCTCCCCGTTGGGGAGGGCGAGCTCCTACGAGCAGTACTTC. The full variable domain, rest sourced from reference TRBV5-6 and TRBJ2-7, is DAGVTQSPTHLIKTRGQQVTLRCSPKSGHDTVSWYQQALGQGPQFIFQYYEEEERQRGNFPDRFSGHQFPNYSSELNVNALLLGDSALYLCASSSPLGRASSYEQYFGPGTRLTVT.

The genes are TRBV7-6 and TRBJ1-3, with D unclear. The CDR3 contains 16 residues. Germline lookup yields CDR1 SGHVS and CDR2 FNYEAQ. The V and J ends lost 2 bases and 2 bases respectively, with 13 bases between them. This chain's CDR3 is CASSLFQAPPGNTIYF. The CDR3 nucleotides read TGTGCCAGCAGCTTATTCCAGGCCCCACCTGGAAACACCATATATTTT.

This sequence joins TRBV6-5 and TRBJ2-7; D might be TRBD2 (5 bases). Germline values: CDR1 MNHEY, CDR2 SVGAGI. The CDR3 has 14 residues. V was cut by 2 bases and J by 2 bases, with 10 bases left in between. CDR3 protein: CASSYDRGPYEQYF. The CDR3 DNA reads TGTGCCAGCAGTTACGACCGGGGTCCCTACGAGCAGTACTTC.

This chain uses TRBV19 with TRBJ1-5; the match to TRBD1 covers 9 bases. The CDR3 runs 16 residues. Per the germline V gene, CDR1 is LNHDA and CDR2 is SQIVND (reference sequence). J was trimmed by 3 bases and V by 11 bases; bases with no gene match: 14. The CDR3 sequence is CASRNPDRGTNQPQHF. CDR3 nucleotide sequence: TGTGCCTCAAGAAACCCGGACAGGGGAACCAATCAGCCCCAGCATTTT.

This clone has only one observation. The CDR3 here is CASSQTRGSYEQYF. As DNA, the CDR3 is TGCGCCAGCAGCCAGACGAGAGGCTCCTACGAGCAGTACTTC. This chain joins TRBV4-1 and TRBJ2-5; D unresolved. The J call is in doubt because the DNA end fits TRBJ2-7 better. Looked up from germline, CDR1 is MGHRA and CDR2 is YSYEKL. The CDR3 sequence is 14 residues long.